In this sample, the clone carrying this T cell receptor (beta chain) turned up many times. The antigen remains undetermined. The CDR3 is made up of 13 amino acids. The germline CDR1 and CDR2 sequences are GTSNPN and SVGIG (reference sequence). V was pared by 0 bases and J by 2 bases, with 7 bases between. This entry comes from a study of T cells in Graves' hyperthyroidism and ophthalmopathy. Overall study findings and caveats: The blood repertoire included most of the expanded thyroid clonotypes above 0.001. The model made its ophthalmopathy prediction, and onset followed a median roughly six months later. Researchers report that a 13 V-J model separated ophthalmopathy from stable hyperthyroidism.

The investigators amplified TCR beta CDR3 regions from RNA transcripts. During a first-round RT-PCR of the TCR CDR3, the HTBI primer set was used. TCRdb reprocessed the multiplex PCR reads with MiXCR, giving one entry per CDR3 protein. The sample carries roughly 640,000 distinct CDR3 sequences, around 15% recorded once. The sequencing sample was made of blood. This chain connects TRBV30 to TRBJ1-1; D uncertain. This receptor was identified in a middle-aged woman with Graves' ophthalmopathy. The CDR3 region is CAWSVNRNTEAFF. The CDR3 DNA reads TGTGCCTGGAGTGTAAACAGAAACACTGAAGCTTTCTTT.